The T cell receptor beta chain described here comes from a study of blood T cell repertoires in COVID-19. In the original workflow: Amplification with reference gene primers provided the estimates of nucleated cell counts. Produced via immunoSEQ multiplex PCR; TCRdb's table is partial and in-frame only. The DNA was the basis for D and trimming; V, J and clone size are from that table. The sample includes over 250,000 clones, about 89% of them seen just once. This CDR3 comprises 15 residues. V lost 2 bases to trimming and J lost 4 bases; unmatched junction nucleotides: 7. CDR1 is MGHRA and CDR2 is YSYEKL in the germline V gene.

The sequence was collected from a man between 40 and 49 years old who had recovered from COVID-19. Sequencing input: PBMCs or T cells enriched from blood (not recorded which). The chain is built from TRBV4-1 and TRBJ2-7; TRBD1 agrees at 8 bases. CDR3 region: CASSQFQGADYEQYF. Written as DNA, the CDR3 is TGCGCCAGCAGCCAATTTCAGGGGGCTGATTACGAGCAGTACTTC.